The 22 T cell receptor beta chains presented below share a single source sample, sequenced in a study of cytomegalovirus exposure and HLA in healthy donors. PCR amplification relied on 60 Vbeta primers (plus 13 Jbeta primers). Profiling relied on immunoSEQ multiplex PCR, and the TCRdb table lists in-frame clones only, not all of them. The sample holds over 65,000 clones; approximately 80% are singletons and the top ten take under 3%. Source material: PBMCs. The receptors derive from a woman aged 30 to 39 in good health and CMV-seronegative.

V is TRBV7-8 and J is TRBJ2-1; 8 bases are a match to TRBD1. The CDR3 is made up of 17 amino acids. Germline trimming cut 4 bases from V and 1 base from J; bases unmatched to any gene: 9. CDR1 is SGHVS, CDR2 FQNEAQ, per germline. The CDR3 reads CASSSIGQGQSYNEQFF. Written as DNA, the CDR3 is TGTGCCAGCAGCTCAATAGGACAGGGCCAATCCTACAATGAGCAGTTCTTC.

V usage is TRBV28 and J usage is TRBJ2-7, with TRBD1 as a possible D gene (6 bases). The V end lost 10 bases, the J end lost 1 base, and 17 bases lay between the germline ends. CDR3 length equals 14 residues. The germline V gene encodes CDR1 MDHEN and CDR2 SYDVKM. The CDR3 loop is CATEYRETSYEQYF. As DNA, the CDR3 is TGTGCCACTGAATACAGGGAAACTTCCTACGAGCAGTACTTC.

V usage is TRBV7-9 and J usage is TRBJ2-1, with D maybe TRBD2 (7 bases). The CDR3 is 14 residues long. Trimming left V 0 bases short and J 9 bases short, with 12 bases between. Germline loops: CDR1 SEHNR, CDR2 FQNEAQ (reference sequence). CDR3 sequence (DNA): TGTGCCAGCAGCTTAGCGGGGGGGCGGGGTGAGCAGTTCTTC. It encodes CASSLAGGRGEQFF. The full variable domain, its missing parts supplied by reference TRBV7-9 and TRBJ2-1, is DTGVSQNPRHKITKRGQNVTFRCDPISEHNRLYWYRQTLGQGPEFLTYFQNEAQLEKSRLLSDRFSAERPKGSFSTLEIQRTEQGDSAMYLCASSLAGGRGEQFFGPGTRLTVL.

This chain connects TRBV6-1 to TRBJ1-4; possible D gene TRBD1, 5 bases. Germline lookup yields CDR1 MNHNS and CDR2 SASEGT. The CDR3 runs to 15 residues. V lost 8 bases to trimming and J lost 2 bases, with 15 bases between them. CDR3 bases: TGTGCCAGCTCCGGGGGGGGGACGACTAATGAAAAACTGTTTTTT. Its translation: CASSGGGTTNEKLFF.

This chain links TRBV6-5 with TRBJ2-5; a possible D gene is TRBD1 (6 bases). This CDR3 spans 13 amino acids. Germline V gene lookup returns CDR1 MNHEY and CDR2 SVGAGI. V lost 5 bases to trimming and J lost 2 bases, with 9 bases between them. The CDR3 DNA reads TGTGCCAGCAGTCCAGGGGCACAAGAGACCCAGTACTTC. Amino acids: CASSPGAQETQYF.

In its sample, this clone was seen once. The chain recombines TRBV10-1 with TRBJ2-3, with 9 bases aligning to TRBD2. This CDR3 spans 16 amino acids. Germline V gene lookup returns CDR1 WNHNN and CDR2 SYGVQD (reference sequence). The J segment lost 1 base and the V segment lost 3 bases, leaving 5 bases of the junction unmatched. DNA for the CDR3: TGCGCCAGCAGTGAATCAGCGGGGGGCGGCACAGATACGCAGTATTTT. This codes for CASSESAGGGTDTQYF.

The chain recombines TRBV7-9 with TRBJ1-1; no firm D call. V was trimmed by 5 bases and J by 1 base, leaving 11 bases between them. This CDR3 contains 14 residues. Germline V CDR1 and CDR2: SEHNR, FQNEAQ (reference sequence). The CDR3 region has the DNA TGTGCCAGCAGCCCTATCTGGAGGAACACTGAAGCTTTCTTT. It specifies CASSPIWRNTEAFF.

The chain uses TRBV15 and TRBJ1-2; a weak D match, TRBD1 (6 bases). V was pared by 0 bases and J by 6 bases, with 14 bases between. The germline V gene encodes CDR1 LNHNV and CDR2 YYDKDF (reference sequence). The CDR3 contains 15 residues. In DNA form, the CDR3 reads TGTGCCACCAGCAGAGATCCAGGGGCTCAGGATGGCTACACCTTC. Translated: CATSRDPGAQDGYTF.

V is TRBV7-6 and J is TRBJ1-1; 7 bases fit TRBD1. The CDR3 loop spans 14 amino acids. The germline V gene encodes CDR1 SGHVS and CDR2 FNYEAQ. J was trimmed by 1 base and V by 2 bases; bases with no gene match: 1. The DNA of the CDR3 is TGTGCCAGCAGCTTACAGGGGGGGAACACTGAAGCTTTCTTT. Protein product: CASSLQGGNTEAFF.

This chain joins TRBV4-1 and TRBJ2-7; 7 bases line up with TRBD1. Per germline, CDR1 MGHRA and CDR2 YSYEKL. Trimming at V came to 1 base and at J to 6 bases, leaving 9 bases not matched to a gene. This CDR3 spans 15 amino acids. In DNA form, the CDR3 reads TGCGCCAGCAGCCAAGGTCGCAGGACAGGATCCGAGCAGTACTTC. It translates to CASSQGRRTGSEQYF.

This clone has just one count. An end of the junction differs from the germline gene, which may be a read error. J is TRBJ2-5 and V is TRBV7-7; 9 positions match TRBD2. The DNA end favors TRBJ2-7, so the J call may be wrong. Germline V gene lookup returns CDR1 SSHAT and CDR2 FNYEAQ (reference sequence). This CDR3 has 15 amino acids. The CDR3 loop reads CASSPDMGGRGEQYF. The CDR3 DNA follows: TGTGCTAGCAGCCCTGACATGGGCGGGAGGGGCGAGCAGTACTTC.

This CDR3 is CASRPTGISYYGYTF. The DNA for the CDR3 is TGTGCCAGTAGGCCGACAGGAATTTCTTACTATGGCTACACCTTC. This sequence joins TRBV19 and TRBJ1-2, with a tentative D call TRBD1 (6 bases). This CDR3 is 15 amino acids long. Trimming pared 6 bases from V and 3 bases from J, leaving 17 bases between. The germline CDR1 and CDR2 sequences are LNHDA and SQIVND (reference sequence).

The chain is built from TRBV19 and TRBJ2-1; a weak D match, TRBD1 (5 bases). Germline CDR1 is LNHDA and CDR2 is SQIVND (reference sequence). The V gene lost 3 bases and the J gene lost 8 bases, with 14 bases spanning the gap. The CDR3 runs 14 residues. The CDR3 spells CASSIGPGPHEQFF. The CDR3 bases are TGTGCCAGTAGTATTGGGCCAGGGCCCCATGAGCAGTTCTTC.

This clone was recorded once. The chain links TRBV12-5 to TRBJ1-2; D remains ambiguous. The CDR3 has 15 amino acids. Trimming stripped 6 bases from V and 0 bases from J, with 14 bases between. Germline assignment: CDR1 LGHNT and CDR2 FRNRAP. CDR3 sequence reads: CASGPPVLTNYGYTF. The CDR3, as DNA: TGTGCTAGTGGCCCTCCCGTCCTAACTAACTATGGCTACACCTTC. Drawing the rest from reference TRBV12-5 and TRBJ1-2, the complete variable domain is DARVTQTPRHKVTEMGQEVTMRCQPILGHNTVFWYRQTMMQGLELLAYFRNRAPLDDSGMPKDRFSAEMPDATLATLKIQPSEPRDSAVYFCASGPPVLTNYGYTFGSGTRLTVV.

There are a few counts of this clone. This chain uses TRBV28 with TRBJ2-3; D uncertain. Germline CDR1 MDHEN, CDR2 SYDVKM. V lost 7 bases, J lost 2 bases, and 10 bases lay in between. This CDR3 comprises 13 residues. CDR3 protein: CASMMAHTDTQYF. For the CDR3, the DNA is TGTGCCAGCATGATGGCCCACACAGATACGCAGTATTTT. The variable domain in full, with the rest retrieved from reference TRBV28 and TRBJ2-3, is DVKVTQSSRYLVKRTGEKVFLECVQDMDHENMFWYRQDPGLGLRLIYFSYDVKMKEKGDIPEGYSVSREKKERFSLILESASTNQTSMYLCASMMAHTDTQYFGPGTRLTVL.

A few counts support this clone. The gene calls are TRBV5-1 and TRBJ1-2; D not certain. This CDR3 is built from 16 residues. Trimming pared 3 bases from V and 4 bases from J, leaving 19 bases between. Germline V lookup: CDR1 SGHRS, CDR2 YFSETQ. The CDR3 region is CASSSQVSPNFYGYTF. The CDR3 nucleotides read TGCGCCAGCAGCTCCCAGGTCTCGCCTAACTTCTATGGCTACACCTTC.

Only a few counts were recorded for this clone. CDR3 in DNA: TGTGCCAGCAGCCACCAGGGTTGGCCTTCTATGAACACTGAAGCTTTCTTT. Translation gives CASSHQGWPSMNTEAFF. The chain uses TRBV14 and TRBJ1-1; D is possibly TRBD1 (5 bases). The length of the CDR3 is 17 residues. The germline V and J ends were trimmed by 3 bases and 0 bases, with 17 bases remaining between them. The germline V gene encodes CDR1 SGHDN and CDR2 FVKESK.

The rearrangement links TRBV5-1 to TRBJ2-7; D ambiguous. This CDR3 has 12 residues. V lost 3 bases, J lost 6 bases, and 10 bases lay in between. Germline values: CDR1 SGHRS, CDR2 YFSETQ. CDR3 in DNA: TGCGCCAGCAGCTCCCTCTTCGGCGAGCAGTACTTC. It specifies CASSSLFGEQYF.

The chain combines TRBV21-1 with TRBJ2-5; TRBD2 is the table's D call and was not checked against the DNA. TRBV21-1 is noted as a pseudogene. The CDR3 runs 16 residues. This CDR3 is CASSKGGGAYQETQYF. The CDR3 DNA is TGTGCCAGCAGCAAAGGCGGGGGCGCGTACCAAGAGACCCAGTACTTC.

This rearrangement joins TRBV27 to TRBJ2-3; TRBD1 is a possible D gene (7 bases). V lost 6 bases to trimming and J lost 0 bases, with 16 bases between them. The length of the CDR3 is 16 residues. The germline V gene has CDR1 MNHEY and CDR2 SMNVEV (reference sequence). CDR3 sequence reads: CASRRRDSRSTDTQYF. The CDR3 bases are TGTGCCAGCAGGCGGAGGGACAGCCGCAGCACAGATACGCAGTATTTT.

This clone has only a few counts. The chain links TRBV7-9 to TRBJ1-1; 9 bases align to TRBD1. The CDR3 loop spans 17 amino acids. Germline V gives CDR1 SEHNR, CDR2 FQNEAQ (reference sequence). The junction had 13 bases not matched to a gene; V was cut back by 5 bases and J by 3 bases. This chain's CDR3 is CASSRDPGTGKDTEAFF. Here the CDR3 DNA reads TGTGCCAGCAGCAGAGACCCCGGGACAGGGAAGGACACTGAAGCTTTCTTT.

The V and J genes are TRBV5-4 and TRBJ1-1; TRBD1 aligns across 10 bases. The CDR3 has 12 amino acids. Germline lookup yields CDR1 SGHNT and CDR2 YYREEE (reference sequence). J lost 11 bases, V lost 5 bases, and 6 bases had no gene match. The CDR3 spells CASRPTGGRAFF. The CDR3 DNA reads TGTGCCAGCAGACCGACAGGGGGCAGGGCTTTCTTT.